This TCR beta chain was recorded in a study of T cell responses to AZD1222 COVID-19 vaccine. Background on the study: Samples with a second dose at about 4 or about 12 weeks were pooled together.

Germline CDR1 reads GTSNPN; CDR2 reads SVGIG (reference sequence). V was clipped by 8 bases and J by 9 bases; unmatched bases: 5. The CDR3 has 11 residues. TCRdb keeps only in-frame clones here, not all; method: immunoSEQ multiplex PCR. The sample shows about 110,000 clones, around 89% of them seen only once. This chain joins TRBV30 and TRBJ2-4, with 9 positions matching TRBD2. The clonotype originates from an adult in good health. The sequences come from peripheral blood, collected on day 0 of AZD1222 vaccination. The CDR3 spells CAAGGSSIQYF. The CDR3 coding sequence is TGTGCCGCGGGAGGGTCGAGCATTCAGTACTTC. Complete variable domain (other parts from reference TRBV30 and TRBJ2-4): SQTIHQWPATLVQPVGSPLSLECTVEGTSNPNLYWYRQAAGRGLQLLFYSVGIGQISSEVPQNLSASRPQDRQFILSSKKLLLSDSGFYLCAAGGSSIQYFGAGTRLSVL.